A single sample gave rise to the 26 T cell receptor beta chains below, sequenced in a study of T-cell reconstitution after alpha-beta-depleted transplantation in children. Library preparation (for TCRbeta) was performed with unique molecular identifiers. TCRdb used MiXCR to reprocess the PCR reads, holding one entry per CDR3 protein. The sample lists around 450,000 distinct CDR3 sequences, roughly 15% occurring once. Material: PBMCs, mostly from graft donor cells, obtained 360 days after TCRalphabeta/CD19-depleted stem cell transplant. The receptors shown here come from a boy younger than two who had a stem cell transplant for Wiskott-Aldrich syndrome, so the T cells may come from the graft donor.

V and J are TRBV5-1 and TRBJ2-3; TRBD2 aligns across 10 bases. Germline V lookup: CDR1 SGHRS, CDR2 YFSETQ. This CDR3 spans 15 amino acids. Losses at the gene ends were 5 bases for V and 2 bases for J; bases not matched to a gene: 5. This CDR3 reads CASSPGLAYTDTQYF. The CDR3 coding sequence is TGCGCCAGCAGTCCGGGACTAGCGTACACAGATACGCAGTATTTT.

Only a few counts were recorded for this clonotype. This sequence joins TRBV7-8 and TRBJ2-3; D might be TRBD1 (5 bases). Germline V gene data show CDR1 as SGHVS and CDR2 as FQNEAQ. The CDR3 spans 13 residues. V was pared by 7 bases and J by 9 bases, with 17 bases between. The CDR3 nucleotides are TGTGCCAGCATCTCGAGCTCTAGGGGCACGCAGTATTTT. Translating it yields CASISSSRGTQYF.

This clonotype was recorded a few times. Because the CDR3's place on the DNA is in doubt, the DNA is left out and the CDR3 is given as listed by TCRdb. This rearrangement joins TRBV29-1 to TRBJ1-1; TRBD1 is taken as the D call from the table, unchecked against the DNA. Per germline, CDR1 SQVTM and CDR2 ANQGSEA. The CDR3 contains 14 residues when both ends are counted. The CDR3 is CSVELFGSGGKAFF.

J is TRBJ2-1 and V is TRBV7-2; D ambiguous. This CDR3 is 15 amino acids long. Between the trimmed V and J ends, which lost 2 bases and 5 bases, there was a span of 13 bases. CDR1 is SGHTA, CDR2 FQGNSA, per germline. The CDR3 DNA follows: TGTGCCAGCAGCTTATCGCCTACCGGGCACAATGAGCAGTTCTTC. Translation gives CASSLSPTGHNEQFF. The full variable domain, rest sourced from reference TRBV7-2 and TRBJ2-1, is GAGVSQSPSNKVTEKGKDVELRCDPISGHTALYWYRQSLGQGLEFLIYFQGNSAPDKSGLPSDRFSAERTGGSVSTLTIQRTQQEDSAVYLCASSLSPTGHNEQFFGPGTRLTVL.

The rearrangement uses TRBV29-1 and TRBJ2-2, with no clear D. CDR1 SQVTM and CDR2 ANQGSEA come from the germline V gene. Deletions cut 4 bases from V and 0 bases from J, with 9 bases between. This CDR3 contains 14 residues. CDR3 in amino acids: CSVGNVANTGELFF. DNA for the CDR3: TGCAGCGTTGGAAACGTCGCGAACACCGGGGAGCTGTTTTTT.

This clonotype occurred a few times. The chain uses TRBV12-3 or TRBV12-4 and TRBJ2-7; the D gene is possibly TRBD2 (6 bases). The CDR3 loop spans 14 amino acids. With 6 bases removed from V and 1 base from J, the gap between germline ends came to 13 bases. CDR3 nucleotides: TGTGCCAGCAGGGGGGACTCCCCGTCCTACGAGCAGTACTTC. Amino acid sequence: CASRGDSPSYEQYF.

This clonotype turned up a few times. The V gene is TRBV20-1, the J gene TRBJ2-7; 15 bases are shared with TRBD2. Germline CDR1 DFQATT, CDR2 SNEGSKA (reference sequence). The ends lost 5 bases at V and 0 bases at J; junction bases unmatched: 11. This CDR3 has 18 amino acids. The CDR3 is CSAPSGLAGGAISYEQYF. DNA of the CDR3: TGCAGTGCTCCCTCGGGACTAGCGGGGGGCGCCATCTCCTACGAGCAGTACTTC.

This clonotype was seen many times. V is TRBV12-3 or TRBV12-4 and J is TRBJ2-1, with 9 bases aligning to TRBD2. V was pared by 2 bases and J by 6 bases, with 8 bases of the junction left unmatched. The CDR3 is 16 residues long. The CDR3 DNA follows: TGTGCCAGCAGTTTATCGGCTAGCGGGGCGTCCAATGAGCAGTTCTTC. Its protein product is CASSLSASGASNEQFF.

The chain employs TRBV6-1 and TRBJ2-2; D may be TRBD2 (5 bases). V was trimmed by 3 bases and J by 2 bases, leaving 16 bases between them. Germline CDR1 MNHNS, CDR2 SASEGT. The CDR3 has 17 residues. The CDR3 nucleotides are TGTGCCAGCAGTGATGACCTCGGGGTAGGCAACACCGGGGAGCTGTTTTTT. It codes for CASSDDLGVGNTGELFF.

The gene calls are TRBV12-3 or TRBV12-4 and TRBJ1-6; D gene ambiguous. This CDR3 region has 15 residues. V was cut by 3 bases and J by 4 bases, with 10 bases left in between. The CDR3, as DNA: TGTGCCAGCAGTTTGAGAAAGCGTTATAATTCACCCCTCCACTTT. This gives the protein CASSLRKRYNSPLHF.

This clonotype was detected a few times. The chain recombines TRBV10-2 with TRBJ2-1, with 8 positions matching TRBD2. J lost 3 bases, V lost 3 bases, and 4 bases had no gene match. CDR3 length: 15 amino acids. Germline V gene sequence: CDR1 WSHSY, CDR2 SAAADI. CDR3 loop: CASSDLAGIYNEQFF. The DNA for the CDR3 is TGCGCCAGCAGTGACCTAGCGGGCATCTACAATGAGCAGTTCTTC.

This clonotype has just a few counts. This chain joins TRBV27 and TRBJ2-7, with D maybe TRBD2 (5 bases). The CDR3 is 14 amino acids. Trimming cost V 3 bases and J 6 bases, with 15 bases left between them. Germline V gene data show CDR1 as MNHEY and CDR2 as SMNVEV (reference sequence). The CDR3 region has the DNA TGTGCCAGCAGTTTCGGACTTGTCTCTGGCGAGCAGTACTTC. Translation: CASSFGLVSGEQYF.

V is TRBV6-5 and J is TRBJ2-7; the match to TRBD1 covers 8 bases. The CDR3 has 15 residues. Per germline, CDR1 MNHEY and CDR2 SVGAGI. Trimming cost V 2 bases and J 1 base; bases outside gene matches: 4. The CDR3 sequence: CASSYSRDRSYEQYF. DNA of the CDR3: TGTGCCAGCAGTTACAGTAGGGACAGGTCCTACGAGCAGTACTTC.

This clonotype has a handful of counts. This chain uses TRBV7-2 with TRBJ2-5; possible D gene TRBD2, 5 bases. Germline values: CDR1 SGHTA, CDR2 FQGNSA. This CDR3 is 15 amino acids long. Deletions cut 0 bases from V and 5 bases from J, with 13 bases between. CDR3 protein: CASSLAWTPFETQYF. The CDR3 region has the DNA TGTGCCAGCAGCTTAGCCTGGACTCCATTTGAGACCCAGTACTTC.

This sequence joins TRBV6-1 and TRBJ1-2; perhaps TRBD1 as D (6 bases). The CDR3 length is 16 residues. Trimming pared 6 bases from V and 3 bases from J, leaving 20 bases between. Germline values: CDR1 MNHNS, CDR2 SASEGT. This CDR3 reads CASRRFRDILDYGYTF. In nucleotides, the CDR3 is TGTGCCAGCAGGAGGTTCCGGGACATACTCGACTATGGCTACACCTTC.

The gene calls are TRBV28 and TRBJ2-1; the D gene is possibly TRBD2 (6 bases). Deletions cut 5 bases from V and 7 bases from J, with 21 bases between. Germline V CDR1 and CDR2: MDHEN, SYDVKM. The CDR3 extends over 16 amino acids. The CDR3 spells CASSPRWGVGNNEQFF. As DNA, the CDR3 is TGTGCCAGCAGTCCAAGGTGGGGGGTCGGGAATAATGAGCAGTTCTTC.

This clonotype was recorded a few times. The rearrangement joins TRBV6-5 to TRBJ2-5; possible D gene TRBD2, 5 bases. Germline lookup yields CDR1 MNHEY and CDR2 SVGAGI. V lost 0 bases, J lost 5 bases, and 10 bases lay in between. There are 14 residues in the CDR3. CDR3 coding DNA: TGTGCCAGCAGTTACTCGATGTGGGAGGAGACCCAGTACTTC. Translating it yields CASSYSMWEETQYF.

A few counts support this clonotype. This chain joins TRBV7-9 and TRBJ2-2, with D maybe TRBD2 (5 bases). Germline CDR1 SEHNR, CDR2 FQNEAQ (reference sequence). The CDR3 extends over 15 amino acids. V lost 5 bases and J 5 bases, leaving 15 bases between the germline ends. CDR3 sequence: CASSQDLTGTGELFF. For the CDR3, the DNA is TGTGCCAGCAGCCAGGACTTAACCGGGACCGGGGAGCTGTTTTTT.

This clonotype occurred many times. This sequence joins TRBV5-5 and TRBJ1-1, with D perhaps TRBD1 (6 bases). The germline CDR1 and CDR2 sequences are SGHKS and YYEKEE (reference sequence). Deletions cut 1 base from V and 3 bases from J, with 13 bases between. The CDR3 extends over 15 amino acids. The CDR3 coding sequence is TGTGCCAGCAGCTTGTTTGGGGGCACGGACACTGAAGCTTTCTTT. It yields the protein CASSLFGGTDTEAFF.

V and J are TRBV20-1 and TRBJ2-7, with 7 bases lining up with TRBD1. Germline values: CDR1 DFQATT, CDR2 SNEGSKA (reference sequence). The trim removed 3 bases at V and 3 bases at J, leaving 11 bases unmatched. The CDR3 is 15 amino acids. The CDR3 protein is CSAREATGPFYEQYF. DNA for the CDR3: TGCAGTGCTAGGGAAGCGACAGGGCCTTTCTACGAGCAGTACTTC.

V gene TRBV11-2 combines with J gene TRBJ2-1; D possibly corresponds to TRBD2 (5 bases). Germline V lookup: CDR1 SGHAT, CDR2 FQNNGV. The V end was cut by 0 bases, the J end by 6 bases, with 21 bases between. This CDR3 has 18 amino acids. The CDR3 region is CASSLDFSRFSGVNEQFF. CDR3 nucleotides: TGTGCCAGCAGCTTAGACTTTTCTCGGTTCTCCGGGGTCAATGAGCAGTTCTTC.

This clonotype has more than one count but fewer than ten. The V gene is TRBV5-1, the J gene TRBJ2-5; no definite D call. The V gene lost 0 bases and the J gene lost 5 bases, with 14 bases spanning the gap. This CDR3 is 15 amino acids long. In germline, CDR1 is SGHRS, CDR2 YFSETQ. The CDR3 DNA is TGCGCCAGCAGCTTGGCCGGGTCAGTCCGGGAGACCCAGTACTTC. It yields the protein CASSLAGSVRETQYF.

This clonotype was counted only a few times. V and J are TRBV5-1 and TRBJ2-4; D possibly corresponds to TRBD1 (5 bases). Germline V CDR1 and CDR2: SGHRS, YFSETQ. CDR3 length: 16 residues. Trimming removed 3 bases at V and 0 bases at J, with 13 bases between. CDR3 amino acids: CASSSQGSTAKNIQYF. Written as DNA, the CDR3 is TGCGCCAGCAGCTCCCAGGGCTCCACAGCCAAAAACATTCAGTACTTC.

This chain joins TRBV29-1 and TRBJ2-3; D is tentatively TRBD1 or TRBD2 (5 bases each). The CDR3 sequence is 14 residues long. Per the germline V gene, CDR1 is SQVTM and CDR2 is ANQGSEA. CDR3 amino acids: CIVGRLKVTDTQYF. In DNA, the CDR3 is TGCATCGTGGGACGGCTGAAGGTCACAGATACGCAGTATTTT.

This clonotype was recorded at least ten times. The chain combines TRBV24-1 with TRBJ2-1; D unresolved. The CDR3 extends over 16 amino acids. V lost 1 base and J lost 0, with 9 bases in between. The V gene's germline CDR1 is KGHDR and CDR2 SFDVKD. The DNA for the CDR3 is TGTGCCACCAGTGATTTCCGGGCGGACTCCTACAATGAGCAGTTCTTC. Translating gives CATSDFRADSYNEQFF.

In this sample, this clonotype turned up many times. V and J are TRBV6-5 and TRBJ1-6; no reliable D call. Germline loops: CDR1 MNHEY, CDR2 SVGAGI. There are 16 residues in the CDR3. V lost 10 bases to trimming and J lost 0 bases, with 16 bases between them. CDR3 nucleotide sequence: TGTGCCACCGCCTCCCCGCCGAGCTCCTATAATTCACCCCTCCACTTT. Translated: CATASPPSSYNSPLHF.